This T cell receptor (beta chain) appears in the sequencing data of a study of glioma-infiltrating T cells after dendritic cell vaccination (dated by TCRdb to 2015 to 2016). For the study in its entirety: Of the roughly 15 glioblastoma patients in the cohort, all drawn from Phase I and II dendritic cell vaccination trials, 9 were newly diagnosed and 6 had recurrent disease. Patients received autologous tumor lysate-pulsed dendritic cell vaccination between about 2002 and 2013. The vaccine was prepared from monocyte-derived dendritic cells that were cultured for 6 to 7 days with IL-4 and GM-CSF and then pulsed overnight with autologous tumor lysate. Each patient got three intradermal injections of the dendritic cell vaccine, spaced at biweekly intervals, in the arm below the axilla. In glioblastoma patients vaccinated with dendritic cells, deep sequencing of TCR beta CDR3 regions served to measure the amount of tumor-infiltrating lymphocytes and to compare repertoires between tumor and blood. Survival after dendritic cell vaccination was correlated with TCR sequencing metrics such as TIL content and the overlap between tumor and blood repertoires.

Patients were selected for having adequate residual fresh-frozen tumor tissue and more than two years of available survival data. None of the glioblastoma patients carried an isocitrate dehydrogenase mutation, although molecular status otherwise varied. PBMC collection took place before vaccination, two weeks after the third vaccination, and at tumor progression if progression occurred. The Qiagen DNeasy Blood extraction Kit was used for extraction of genomic DNA. The immunoSEQ assay amplified TCRB CDR3 regions from roughly 2 micrograms of genomic DNA, or from all available DNA when less than that amount was available. The multiplex PCR relied on 60 forward primers for TCR V beta segments and 13 reverse primers for J beta segments. Synthetic control templates were spiked into each sample at limiting dilution to estimate reads per starting template. Reads of 87 bp were generated by sequencing on the Illumina HiSeq System. For the original study's pipeline: PCR and sequencing errors were removed by a nearest neighbor algorithm that merged closely related sequences. TCR overlap was measured as the percentage of unique tumor TCR beta sequences that were also present in the peripheral blood of the same patient. The clones in this table, taken by TCRdb from immuneACCESS, are in-frame only. Not every clone is retained; where verified, under half of the shortfall comes from an unresolved V gene, and the cause of the rest is unknown. V and J calls and clone size come straight from that table; D and trimming were deduced from the DNA. The sample contains some 70,000 clones, 65% to 90% of them found a single time. Of the sample, 7% to 9% falls within the top ten clones.

Comment on this clone: This receptor's antigen is unknown. No base quality values were provided; no much bigger clone lies one nucleotide off.

V was cut back by 5 bases and J by 2 bases, leaving a gap of 13 bases between them. Per the germline V gene (reference sequence), LNHDA is the CDR1 and SQIVND is the CDR2. The CDR3 starts with the cysteine, ends with the phenylalanine, and has 15 residues. Kept here is only the CDR3 DNA, which spans 45 bases and is read in frame from base 1. Summary of the overall study and its limitations: The cohort was small and heterogeneous, only a few patients had full blood and tumor sets, and even fewer had initial-recurrent tumor pairs. After dendritic cell vaccination, a higher estimated pretreatment TIL content predicted longer time to progression and longer overall survival. TCR clonality showed no direct relationship with survival, which suggests that a diverse polyclonal response may matter. The TCR overlap response model with three groups was called speculative and said to need prospective validation.

The sample in question was blood, obtained before dendritic cell vaccination. The receptor chain draws on TRBV19 and TRBJ1-5, with TRBD1 as a weak D call on 6 bases. The clonotype comes from a human donor with glioblastoma. The CDR3 has the sequence CASSSTGAGNQPQHF. The DNA is as follows: TGTGCCAGTAGTTCGACAGGAGCTGGCAATCAGCCCCAGCATTTT.